Listed below are T cell receptor beta chains from one sample, sequenced in a study of T-cell reconstitution after alpha-beta-depleted transplantation in children. TCRdb redid the calling of the PCR reads with MiXCR, one entry per CDR3 protein. The data show about 280,000 distinct CDR3 sequences, with 11% seen just once and about a quarter held by the top ten. This sample comprised peripheral blood, obtained 180 days after TCRalphabeta/CD19-depleted stem cell transplant. Receptor source: a male patient aged 2-9 years who had a stem cell transplant for chronic granulomatous disease, so the T cells may come from the graft donor. CDR3s leave out the opening cysteine and the closing phenylalanine or tryptophan. Clone size is shown for a subset of rows, as once, few, many or a class of expanded clone.

j_call: TRBJ1-6; v_call: TRBV7-2; clone_size: many; cdr3_length: 11; cdr3_aa: ASRIGGLLTLH
j_call: TRBJ2-5; v_call: TRBV7-3; clone_size: many; cdr3_length: 12; cdr3_aa: ASSKTSGRETQY
j_call: TRBJ2-7; v_call: TRBV11-1; clone_size: many; cdr3_length: 17; cdr3_aa: ASSSTTGENIGGPYEQY
j_call: TRBJ2-7; v_call: TRBV28; clone_size: many; cdr3_length: 10; cdr3_aa: ASKADRVVPD
j_call: TRBJ2-5; v_call: TRBV5-1; clone_size: many; cdr3_length: 11; cdr3_aa: ASSSDHQETQY
j_call: TRBJ1-2; v_call: TRBV20-1; clone_size: many; cdr3_length: 13; cdr3_aa: SARDFAGPGYGYT
j_call: TRBJ2-3; v_call: TRBV11-3; clone_size: many; cdr3_length: 13; cdr3_aa: ASSSGGRDTDTQY
j_call: TRBJ2-1; v_call: TRBV4-3; clone_size: many; cdr3_length: 11; cdr3_aa: ASSQVQYNEQF
j_call: TRBJ2-7; v_call: TRBV20-1; clone_size: many; cdr3_length: 11; cdr3_aa: SARGAGRDEQY
j_call: TRBJ2-7; v_call: TRBV25-1; clone_size: many; cdr3_length: 13; cdr3_aa: ASSEIAGGPREQY
j_call: TRBJ1-2; v_call: TRBV6-1; clone_size: NA; cdr3_length: 13; cdr3_aa: ASSPPGHQNYGYT
j_call: TRBJ1-3; v_call: TRBV20-1; clone_size: few; cdr3_length: 15; cdr3_aa: SAESPGTGESGNTIY
j_call: TRBJ2-2; v_call: TRBV4-3; clone_size: many; cdr3_length: 15; cdr3_aa: ASSQDHSYDNTGELF
j_call: TRBJ1-4; v_call: TRBV2; clone_size: few; cdr3_length: 12; cdr3_aa: ASSRTGENEKLF
j_call: TRBJ2-1; v_call: TRBV12-3/TRBV12-4; clone_size: few; cdr3_length: 13; cdr3_aa: ASSLAAGTFNEQF
j_call: TRBJ2-3; v_call: TRBV20-1; clone_size: many; cdr3_length: 10; cdr3_aa: SARTWDDTQY
j_call: TRBJ2-1; v_call: TRBV27; clone_size: many; cdr3_length: 16; cdr3_aa: ASSLYGLQGKVGNEQF
j_call: TRBJ2-2; v_call: TRBV20-1; clone_size: many; cdr3_length: 14; cdr3_aa: SARDFQTWNTGELF
j_call: TRBJ2-5; v_call: TRBV7-2; clone_size: many; cdr3_length: 14; cdr3_aa: ASSLGWTSVEETQY
j_call: TRBJ2-6; v_call: TRBV4-3; clone_size: many; cdr3_length: 14; cdr3_aa: ASSQAGVSGANVLT
j_call: TRBJ2-7; v_call: TRBV7-9; clone_size: many; cdr3_length: 12; cdr3_aa: ASSLGTAGYEQY
j_call: TRBJ2-7; v_call: TRBV9; clone_size: many; cdr3_length: 14; cdr3_aa: ASSVDPGQARGEQY
j_call: TRBJ2-1; v_call: TRBV10-3; clone_size: many; cdr3_length: 14; cdr3_aa: AISDGMAGDENEQF
j_call: TRBJ2-3; v_call: TRBV5-1; clone_size: many; cdr3_length: 13; cdr3_aa: ASSSGQGATDTQY
j_call: TRBJ2-5; v_call: TRBV12-3/TRBV12-4; clone_size: many; cdr3_length: 14; cdr3_aa: ASSPLRGRDQETQY
j_call: TRBJ2-1; v_call: TRBV5-1; clone_size: many; cdr3_length: 15; cdr3_aa: ASSLGFGVAGENEQF
j_call: TRBJ2-7; v_call: TRBV7-3; clone_size: many; cdr3_length: 14; cdr3_aa: ASSRTGGLSGSEQY
j_call: TRBJ2-5; v_call: TRBV25-1; clone_size: many; cdr3_length: 12; cdr3_aa: ASSEDDREGTQY
j_call: TRBJ2-3; v_call: TRBV28; clone_size: many; cdr3_length: 13; cdr3_aa: ASSFQGLVTDTQY
j_call: TRBJ2-5; v_call: TRBV20-1; clone_size: many; cdr3_length: 12; cdr3_aa: SASQVVSVKTQY
j_call: TRBJ2-3; v_call: TRBV20-1; clone_size: many; cdr3_length: 13; cdr3_aa: SASQLQANSDTQY
j_call: TRBJ1-1; v_call: TRBV29-1; clone_size: many; cdr3_length: 12; cdr3_aa: SVEDTALGTEAF
j_call: TRBJ2-1; v_call: TRBV20-1; clone_size: many; cdr3_length: 14; cdr3_aa: SARPPLGGIINEQF
j_call: TRBJ1-4; v_call: TRBV9; clone_size: NA; cdr3_length: 13; cdr3_aa: ASSTSQGAREKLF
j_call: TRBJ2-7; v_call: TRBV6-1; clone_size: many; cdr3_length: 12; cdr3_aa: ASSPTGISDEQY
j_call: TRBJ2-3; v_call: TRBV7-3; clone_size: many; cdr3_length: 14; cdr3_aa: ASSLGLLADTDTQY
j_call: TRBJ2-3; v_call: TRBV20-1; clone_size: many; cdr3_length: 9; cdr3_aa: SAEVTDTQY
j_call: TRBJ2-5; v_call: TRBV6-1; clone_size: many; cdr3_length: 12; cdr3_aa: ASSPELGQETQY
j_call: TRBJ1-2; v_call: TRBV6-2/TRBV6-3; clone_size: many; cdr3_length: 15; cdr3_aa: ASSYSATGGVGYGYT
j_call: TRBJ2-1; v_call: TRBV12-5; clone_size: few; cdr3_length: 14; cdr3_aa: ASGTTTSGSYNEQF
j_call: TRBJ2-3; v_call: TRBV5-1; clone_size: many; cdr3_length: 13; cdr3_aa: ASSLEGAVSDTQY
j_call: TRBJ2-1; v_call: TRBV5-8; clone_size: NA; cdr3_length: 13; cdr3_aa: ASSVTSGAVNEQF
j_call: TRBJ2-3; v_call: TRBV20-1; clone_size: many; cdr3_length: 13; cdr3_aa: SARDSGQSTDTQY
j_call: TRBJ1-1; v_call: TRBV30; clone_size: many; cdr3_length: 8; cdr3_aa: ASGPAEAF
j_call: TRBJ2-1; v_call: TRBV11-2; clone_size: many; cdr3_length: 11; cdr3_aa: ASSLLIYNEQF
j_call: TRBJ2-3; v_call: TRBV28; clone_size: many; cdr3_length: 15; cdr3_aa: ASSLFVGTSGTDTQY
j_call: TRBJ2-1; v_call: TRBV5-1; clone_size: NA; cdr3_length: 13; cdr3_aa: ASSTLAGSYNEQI
j_call: TRBJ1-1; v_call: TRBV29-1; clone_size: few; cdr3_length: 10; cdr3_aa: SGLDSDTEAF
j_call: TRBJ2-6; v_call: TRBV5-5; clone_size: many; cdr3_length: 13; cdr3_aa: ASSLLVAGANVLT
j_call: TRBJ1-2; v_call: TRBV20-1; clone_size: many; cdr3_length: 10; cdr3_aa: SAKRQGYSYT